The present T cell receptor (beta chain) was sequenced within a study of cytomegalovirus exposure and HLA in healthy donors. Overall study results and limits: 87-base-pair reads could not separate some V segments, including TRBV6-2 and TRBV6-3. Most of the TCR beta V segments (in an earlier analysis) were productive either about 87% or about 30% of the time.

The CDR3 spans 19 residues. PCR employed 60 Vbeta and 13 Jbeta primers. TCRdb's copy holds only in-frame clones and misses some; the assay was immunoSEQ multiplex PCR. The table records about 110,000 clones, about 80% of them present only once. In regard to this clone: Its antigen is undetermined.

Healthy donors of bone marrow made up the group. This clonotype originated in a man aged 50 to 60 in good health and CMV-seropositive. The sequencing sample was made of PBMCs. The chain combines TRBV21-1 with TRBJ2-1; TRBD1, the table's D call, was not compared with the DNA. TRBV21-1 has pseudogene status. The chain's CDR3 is CASSKIRGLLDRALNEQFF. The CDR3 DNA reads TGTGCCAGCAGCAAAATTAGGGGTTTGCTGGACAGAGCCCTCAATGAGCAGTTCTTC.